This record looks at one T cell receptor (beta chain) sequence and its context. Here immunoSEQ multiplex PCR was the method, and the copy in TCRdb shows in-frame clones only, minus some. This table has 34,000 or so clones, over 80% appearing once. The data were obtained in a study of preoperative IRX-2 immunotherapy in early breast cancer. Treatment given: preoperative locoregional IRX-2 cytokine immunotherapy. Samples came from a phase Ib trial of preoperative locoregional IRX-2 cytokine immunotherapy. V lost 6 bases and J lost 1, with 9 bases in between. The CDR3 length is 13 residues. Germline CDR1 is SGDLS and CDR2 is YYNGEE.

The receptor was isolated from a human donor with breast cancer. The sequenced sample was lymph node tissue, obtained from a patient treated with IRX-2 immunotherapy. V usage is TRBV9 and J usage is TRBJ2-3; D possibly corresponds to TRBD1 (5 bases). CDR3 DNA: TGTGCCAGCAAAAGGGGTGGCACAGATACGCAGTATTTT. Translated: CASKRGGTDTQYF.